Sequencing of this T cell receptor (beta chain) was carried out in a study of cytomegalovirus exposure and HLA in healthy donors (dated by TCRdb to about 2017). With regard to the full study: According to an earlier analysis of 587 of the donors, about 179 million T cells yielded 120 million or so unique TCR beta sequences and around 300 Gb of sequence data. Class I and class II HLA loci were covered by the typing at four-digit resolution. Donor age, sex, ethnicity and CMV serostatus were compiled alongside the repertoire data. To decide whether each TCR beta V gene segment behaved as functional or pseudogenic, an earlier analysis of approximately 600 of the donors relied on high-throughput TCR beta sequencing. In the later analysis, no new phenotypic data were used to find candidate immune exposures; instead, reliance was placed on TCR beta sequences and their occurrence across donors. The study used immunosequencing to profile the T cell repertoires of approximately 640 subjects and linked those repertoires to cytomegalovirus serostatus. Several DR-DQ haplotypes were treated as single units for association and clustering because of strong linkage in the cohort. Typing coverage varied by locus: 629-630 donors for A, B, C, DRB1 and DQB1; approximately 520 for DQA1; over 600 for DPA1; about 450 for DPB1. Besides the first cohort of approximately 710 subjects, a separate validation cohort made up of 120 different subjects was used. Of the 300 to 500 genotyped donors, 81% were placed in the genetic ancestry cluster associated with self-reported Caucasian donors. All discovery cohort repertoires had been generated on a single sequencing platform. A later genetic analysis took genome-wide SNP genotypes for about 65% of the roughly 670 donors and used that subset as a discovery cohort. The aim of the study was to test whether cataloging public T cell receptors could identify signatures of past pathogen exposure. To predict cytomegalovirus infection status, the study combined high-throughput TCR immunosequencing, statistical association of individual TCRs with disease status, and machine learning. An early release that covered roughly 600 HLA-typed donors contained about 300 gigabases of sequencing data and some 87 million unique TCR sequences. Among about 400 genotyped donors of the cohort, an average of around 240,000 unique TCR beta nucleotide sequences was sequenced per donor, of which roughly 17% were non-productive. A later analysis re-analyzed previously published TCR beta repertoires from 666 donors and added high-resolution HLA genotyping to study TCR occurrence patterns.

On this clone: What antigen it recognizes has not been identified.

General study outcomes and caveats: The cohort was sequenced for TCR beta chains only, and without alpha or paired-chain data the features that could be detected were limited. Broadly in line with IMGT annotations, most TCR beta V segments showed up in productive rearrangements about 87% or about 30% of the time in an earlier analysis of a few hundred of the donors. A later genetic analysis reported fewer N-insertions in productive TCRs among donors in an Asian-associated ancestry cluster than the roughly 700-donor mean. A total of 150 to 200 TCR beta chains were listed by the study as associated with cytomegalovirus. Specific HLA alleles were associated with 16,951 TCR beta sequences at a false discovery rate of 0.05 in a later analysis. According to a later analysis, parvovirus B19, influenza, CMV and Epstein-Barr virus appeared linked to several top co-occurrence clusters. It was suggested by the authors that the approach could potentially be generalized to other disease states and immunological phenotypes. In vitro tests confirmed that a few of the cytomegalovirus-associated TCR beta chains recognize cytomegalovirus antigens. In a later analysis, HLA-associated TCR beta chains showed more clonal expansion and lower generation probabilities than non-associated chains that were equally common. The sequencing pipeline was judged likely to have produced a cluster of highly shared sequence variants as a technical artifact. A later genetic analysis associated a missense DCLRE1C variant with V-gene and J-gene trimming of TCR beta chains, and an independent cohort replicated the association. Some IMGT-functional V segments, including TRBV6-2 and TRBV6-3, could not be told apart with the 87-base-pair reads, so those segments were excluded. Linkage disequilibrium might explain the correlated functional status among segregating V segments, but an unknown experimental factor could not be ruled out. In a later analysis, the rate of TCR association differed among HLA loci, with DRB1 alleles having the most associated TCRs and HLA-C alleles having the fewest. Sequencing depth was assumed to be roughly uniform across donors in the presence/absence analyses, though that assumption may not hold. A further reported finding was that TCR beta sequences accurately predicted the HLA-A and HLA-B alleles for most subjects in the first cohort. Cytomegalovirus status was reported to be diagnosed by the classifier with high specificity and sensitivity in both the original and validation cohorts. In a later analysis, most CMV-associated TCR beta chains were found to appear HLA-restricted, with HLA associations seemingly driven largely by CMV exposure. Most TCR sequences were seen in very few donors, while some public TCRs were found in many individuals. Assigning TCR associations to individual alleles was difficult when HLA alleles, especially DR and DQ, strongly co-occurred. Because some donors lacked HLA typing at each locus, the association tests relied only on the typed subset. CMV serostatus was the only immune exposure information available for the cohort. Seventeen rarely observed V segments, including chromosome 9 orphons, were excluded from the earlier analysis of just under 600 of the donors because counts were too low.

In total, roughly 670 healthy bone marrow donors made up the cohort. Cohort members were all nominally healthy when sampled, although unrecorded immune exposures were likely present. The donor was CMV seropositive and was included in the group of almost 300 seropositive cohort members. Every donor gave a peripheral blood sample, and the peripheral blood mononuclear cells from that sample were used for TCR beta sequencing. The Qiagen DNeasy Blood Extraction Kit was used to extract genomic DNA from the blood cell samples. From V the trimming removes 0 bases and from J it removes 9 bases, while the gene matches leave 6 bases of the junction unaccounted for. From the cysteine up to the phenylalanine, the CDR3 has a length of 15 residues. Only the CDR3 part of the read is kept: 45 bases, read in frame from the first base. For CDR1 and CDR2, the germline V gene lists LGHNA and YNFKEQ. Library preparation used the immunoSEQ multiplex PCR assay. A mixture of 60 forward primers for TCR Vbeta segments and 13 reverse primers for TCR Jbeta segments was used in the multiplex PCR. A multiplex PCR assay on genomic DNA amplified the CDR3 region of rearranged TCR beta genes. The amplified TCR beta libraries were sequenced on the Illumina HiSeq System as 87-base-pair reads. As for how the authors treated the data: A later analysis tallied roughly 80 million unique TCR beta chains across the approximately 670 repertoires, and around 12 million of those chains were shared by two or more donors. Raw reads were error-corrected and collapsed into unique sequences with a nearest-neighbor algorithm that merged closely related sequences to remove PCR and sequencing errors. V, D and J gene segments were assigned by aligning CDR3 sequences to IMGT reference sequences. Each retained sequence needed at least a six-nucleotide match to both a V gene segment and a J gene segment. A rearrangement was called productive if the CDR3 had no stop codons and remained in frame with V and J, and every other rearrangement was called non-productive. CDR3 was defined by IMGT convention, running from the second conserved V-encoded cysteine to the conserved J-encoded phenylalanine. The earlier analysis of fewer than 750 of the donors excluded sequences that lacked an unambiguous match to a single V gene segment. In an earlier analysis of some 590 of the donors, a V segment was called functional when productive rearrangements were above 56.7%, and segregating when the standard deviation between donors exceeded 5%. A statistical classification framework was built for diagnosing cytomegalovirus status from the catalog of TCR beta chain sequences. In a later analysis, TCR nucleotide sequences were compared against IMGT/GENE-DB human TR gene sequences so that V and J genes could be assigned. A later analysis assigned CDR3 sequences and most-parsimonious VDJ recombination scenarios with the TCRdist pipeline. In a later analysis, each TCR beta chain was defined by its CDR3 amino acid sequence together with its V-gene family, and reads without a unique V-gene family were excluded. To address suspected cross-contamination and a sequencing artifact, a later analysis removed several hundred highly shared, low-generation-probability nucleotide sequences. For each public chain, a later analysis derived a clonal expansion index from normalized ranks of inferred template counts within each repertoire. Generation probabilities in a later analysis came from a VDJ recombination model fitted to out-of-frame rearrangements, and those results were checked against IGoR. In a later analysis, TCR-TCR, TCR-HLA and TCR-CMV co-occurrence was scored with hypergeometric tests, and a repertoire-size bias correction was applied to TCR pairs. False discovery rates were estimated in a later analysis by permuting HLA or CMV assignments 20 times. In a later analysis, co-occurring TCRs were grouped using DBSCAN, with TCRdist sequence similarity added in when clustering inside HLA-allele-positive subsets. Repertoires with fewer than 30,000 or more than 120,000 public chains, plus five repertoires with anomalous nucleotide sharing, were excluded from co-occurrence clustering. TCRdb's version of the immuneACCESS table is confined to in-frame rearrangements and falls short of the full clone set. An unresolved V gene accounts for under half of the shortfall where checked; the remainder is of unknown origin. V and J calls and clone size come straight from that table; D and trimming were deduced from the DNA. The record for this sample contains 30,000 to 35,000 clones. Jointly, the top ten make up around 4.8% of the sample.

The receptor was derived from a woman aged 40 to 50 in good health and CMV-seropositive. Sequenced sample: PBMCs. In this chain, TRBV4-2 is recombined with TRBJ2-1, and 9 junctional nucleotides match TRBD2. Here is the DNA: TGTGCCAGCAGCCAAGAGCCGCGGACTAGCGTTGAGCAGTTCTTC. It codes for CASSQEPRTSVEQFF.